The source of this T cell receptor (beta chain) is a study of shared clonotypes between healthy human individuals (dated by TCRdb to 2018 to 2020). General notes on the study: A couple of women and a few men aged 18 to 49 years were included in the cohort. For each donor, CD4 naive and CD4 memory were each run on three plates, CD8 naive on two plates, and CD8 memory on one plate. To estimate repertoire size and how much clonotypes are shared between individuals, the study performed deep sequencing of blood TCR repertoires from a handful of healthy adults. Different laboratories and diverse techniques were used to prepare libraries and sequence TCR repertoires, to increase sequencing depth and limit assay-specific biases. Leukapheresis yielded between about 0.94 and 9 billion PBMCs per donor.

Healthy HIV-negative adults with no recently reported acute infections or vaccinations were included as donors. All donors were Caucasian adults living in Nashville, Tennessee, USA. CD8 memory samples consisted of magnetically selected CD45RO+ cells combined with CCR7-negative CD45RA+ effector memory (TemRA) cells. Blood was obtained by leukapheresis, after which PBMCs were separated by Ficoll-Histopaque density gradient centrifugation and cryopreserved in liquid nitrogen vapor phase. Analytical flow cytometry was used to check the purity and quantity of every magnetically sorted T cell population. Genomic DNA was isolated from each sorted fraction and quantified by UV absorbance on a Nanodrop 2000c. General conclusions and limits of the study: Based on pairwise subsampling, the degree of clonotype sharing among donors was expected to be affected by sequencing depth. Across a few donors, approximately 4.6% of naive CD4, 3.5% of naive CD8, about 2.3% of memory CD4, and about 0.44% of memory CD8 clonotypes were shared. Clonotypes shared by all four sorted-subset donors showed higher generation probabilities than non-shared clonotypes. Incomplete sequencing was indicated by rarefaction of sorted-subset datasets, despite the large sequencing depth. Larger estimated clonotype richness was generally found for naive subsets than for memory subsets. The genetic and exposure-history diversity represented was limited by the small number of donors. Sampling was restricted to blood, and TCR repertoires in tissues likely differ from the TCR repertoires found in blood.

TCR CDR3 regions were amplified from genomic DNA by multiplex PCR using the deep immunoSEQ assay. Extracted genomic DNA from each cell subset was spread evenly across all wells of several immunoSEQ 96-well plates, with each plate serving as a replicate. For sorted subsets, approximately 190 ng of genomic DNA, equivalent to some 33,000 T cell genomes, went into each replicate PCR. Purified libraries were quantified with a Qubit 3.0 fluorometer, sized on a Bioanalyzer 2100, and re-quantified with the KAPA Library Quantification kit. Every immunoSEQ 96-well plate was sequenced on a dedicated single-read 150-cycle Illumina NextSeq 550 flow cell. The source study handled its data this way. The immunoSEQ output contained only junctional sequences without quality scores, so filtering could not match that applied to full-length reads. To assign V/J genes and CDR3, sequences were annotated using PyIR, a Python wrapper for IgBLAST v1.9, with IMGT germline references. Reads with weak V/J assignments (E-value above 1e-6), missing CDR3, stop codons, out-of-frame junctions, or ambiguous translated residues were removed. A V3J clonotype was defined by an identical inferred V gene, J gene, and CDR3 amino acid sequence. To compute the percentage overlap between repertoires, the number of shared unique clonotypes was divided by the size of the smaller repertoire. Repertoire richness was assessed with RTK rarefaction, the Chao1 estimator, and Recon v2.1 estimates of unobserved clonotypes. For all TCRbeta clonotypes obtained by the gDNA method from a handful of donors, generation probabilities were computed with OLGA. The immuneACCESS repertoire file appears here via TCRdb, limited to in-frame rearrangements. These files lack a portion of the clones; in checked studies, under half of the deficit traces to unresolved V genes, and the cause of the others is not known. The V and J calls and the clone size are those of that table, but D and trimming were determined from the DNA. In all, the sample holds roughly 120,000 clones, and 55% to 80% of those were seen once. The ten largest clonotypes hold around 24% of the sample.

Remarks on this clone: Its antigen is unknown. Per-nucleotide qualities are absent, and no much larger clonotype sits a single base away.

This receptor was identified in a woman in her twenties or thirties in good health. The sample was memory CD8+ T cells sorted from blood. According to the study, the label for this sample's cell subset or site signals: CD45RO+ cells pooled with CCR7-negative TemRA cells.

The CDR3 protein is CASSIGGTSAFSYEQYF. The DNA sequence is given as TGTGCCAGTAGTATAGGAGGGACTAGCGCTTTCTCCTACGAGCAGTACTTC. The V and J segments used are TRBV19 and TRBJ2-7, and 10 junction bases match TRBD2. V loses 1 base at its end and J loses 0 bases; junction bases beyond the gene matches: 6. From the cysteine through the phenylalanine, the CDR3 covers 17 amino acids. CDR3 DNA is the only sequence kept; it has 51 bases, read in frame from the first base. The CDR1 and CDR2 encoded by the germline V gene (reference sequence) are LNHDA and SQIVND. Where the CDR3 stops, the reference TRBV19 and TRBJ2-7 genes take over; the full variable domain is DGGITQSPKYLFRKEGQNVTLSCEQNLNHDAMYWYRQDPGQGLRLIYYSQIVNDFQKGDIAEGYSVSREKKESFPLTVTSAQKNPTAFYLCASSIGGTSAFSYEQYFGPGTRLTVT.